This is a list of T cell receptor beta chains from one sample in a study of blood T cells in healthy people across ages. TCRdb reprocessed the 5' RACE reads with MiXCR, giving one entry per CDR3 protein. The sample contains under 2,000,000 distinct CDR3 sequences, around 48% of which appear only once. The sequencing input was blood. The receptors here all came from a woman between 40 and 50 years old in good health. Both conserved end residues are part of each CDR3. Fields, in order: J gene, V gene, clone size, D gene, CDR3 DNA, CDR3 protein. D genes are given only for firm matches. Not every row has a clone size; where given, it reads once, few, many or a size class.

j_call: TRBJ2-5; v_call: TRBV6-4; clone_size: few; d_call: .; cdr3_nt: TGTGCCAGCAGTGCGGCCAGGCAAGAGACCCAGTACTTC; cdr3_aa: CASSAARQETQYF
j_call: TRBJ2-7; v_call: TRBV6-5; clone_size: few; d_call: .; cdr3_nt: TGTGCCAGCAGTTACTCGTCCCTTAGGACCGTCCACGAGCAGTACTTC; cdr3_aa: CASSYSSLRTVHEQYF
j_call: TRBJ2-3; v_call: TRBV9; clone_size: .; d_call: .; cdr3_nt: TGTGCCAGCAGCCCAGATGGGGGGCTCACAGATACGCAGTATTTT; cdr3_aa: CASSPDGGLTDTQYF
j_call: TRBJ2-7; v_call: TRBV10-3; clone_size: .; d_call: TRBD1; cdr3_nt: TGTGCCATCAGTGGGGGACAGGGGAGAAATGAGCAGTACTTC; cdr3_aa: CAISGGQGRNEQYF
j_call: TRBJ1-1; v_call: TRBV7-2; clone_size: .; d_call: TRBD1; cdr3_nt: TGTGCCAGCAGCTACGGTGACAGGGGAAGAACTGAAGCTTTCTTT; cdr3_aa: CASSYGDRGRTEAFF
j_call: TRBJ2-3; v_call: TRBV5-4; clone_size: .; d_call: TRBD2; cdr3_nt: TGTGCCAGCAGCTCCGCCCTTAGACTAGCGGGGGGGCGTTTCACAGATACGCAGTATTTT; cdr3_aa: CASSSALRLAGGRFTDTQYF
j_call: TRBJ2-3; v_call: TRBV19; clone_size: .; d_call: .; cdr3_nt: TGTGCCAGTAGTATACCCGGTTCACACACAGATACGCAGTATTTT; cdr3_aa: CASSIPGSHTDTQYF
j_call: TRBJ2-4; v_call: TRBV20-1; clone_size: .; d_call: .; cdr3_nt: TGCGGTGCTAGAGGGCCGGGACAAACTCAGTACTTC; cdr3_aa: CGARGPGQTQYF
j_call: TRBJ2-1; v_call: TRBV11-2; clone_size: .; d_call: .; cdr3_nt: TGTGCCAGCAGCTTAGTGCAGGGATACTACAATGAGCAGTTCTTC; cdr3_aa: CASSLVQGYYNEQFF
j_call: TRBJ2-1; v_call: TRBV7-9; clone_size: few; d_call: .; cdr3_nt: TGTGCCAGCAGCTCCGACCAATACATACAGGAGCAGTTCTTC; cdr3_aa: CASSSDQYIQEQFF
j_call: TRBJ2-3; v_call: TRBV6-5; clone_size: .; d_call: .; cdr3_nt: TGTGCCAGCAGTTACTCTAGCGCCCCAACAGATACGCAGTATTTT; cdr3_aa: CASSYSSAPTDTQYF
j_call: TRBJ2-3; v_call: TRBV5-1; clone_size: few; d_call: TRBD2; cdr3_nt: TGCGCCAGCAGCCTTGGTAACGTAGCGGGGAATCGTCGGGCAGATACGCAGTATTTT; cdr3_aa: CASSLGNVAGNRRADTQYF
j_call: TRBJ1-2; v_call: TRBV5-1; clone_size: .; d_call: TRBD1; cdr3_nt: TGCGCCAGCAGCCTAATGGGGACAGGGGTTTTTGGCTACACCTTC; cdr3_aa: CASSLMGTGVFGYTF
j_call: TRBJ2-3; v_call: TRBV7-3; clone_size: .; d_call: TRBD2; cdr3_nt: TGTGCCAGCAGCTTCGGTGGCGGGGGAGCGGCAGATACGCAGTATTTT; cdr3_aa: CASSFGGGGAADTQYF
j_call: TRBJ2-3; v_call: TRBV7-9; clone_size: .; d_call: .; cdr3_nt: TGTGCCAGCAGCTTAGAGGATTCCGGGGATACGCAGTATTTT; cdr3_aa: CASSLEDSGDTQYF
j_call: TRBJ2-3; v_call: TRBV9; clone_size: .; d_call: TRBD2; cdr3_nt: TGTGCCAGCACCCGAACTATCCTAGCGGGGGGCACAGATACGCAGTATTTT; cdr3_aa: CASTRTILAGGTDTQYF
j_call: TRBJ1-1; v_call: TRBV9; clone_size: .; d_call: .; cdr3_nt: TGTGCCAGCAGCGTTGGGACGGCGAACACTGAAGCTTTCTTT; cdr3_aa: CASSVGTANTEAFF
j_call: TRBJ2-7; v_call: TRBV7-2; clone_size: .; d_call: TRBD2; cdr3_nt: TGTGCCAGCAGCTCCGGACTAGCGGGGGGAGGCGAGCAGTACTTC; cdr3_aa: CASSSGLAGGGEQYF
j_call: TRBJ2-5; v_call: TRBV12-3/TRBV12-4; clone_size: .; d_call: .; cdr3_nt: TGTGCCAGCAGTTTGTTGTCGGGGGGCGGGGAGTACTTC; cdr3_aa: CASSLLSGGGEYF
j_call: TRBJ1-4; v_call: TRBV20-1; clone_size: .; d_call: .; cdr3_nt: TGCAGTGCCGCTACCACAGGGTCGGGTGAAAAACTGTTTTTT; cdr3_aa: CSAATTGSGEKLFF
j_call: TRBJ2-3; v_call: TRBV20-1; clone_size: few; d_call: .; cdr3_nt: TGCAGTGCTAGCCCAGCCTCACCAACCGGTACGCAGTATTTT; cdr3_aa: CSASPASPTGTQYF
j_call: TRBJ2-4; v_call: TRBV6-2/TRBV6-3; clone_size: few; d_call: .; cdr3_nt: TGTGCCAGCAGTTACCGGGGAAACATTCAGTACTTC; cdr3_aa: CASSYRGNIQYF
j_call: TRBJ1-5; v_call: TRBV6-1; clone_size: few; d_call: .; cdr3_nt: TGTGCCAGCAGTGAGGGGCCCAATCAGCCCCAGCATTTT; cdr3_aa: CASSEGPNQPQHF
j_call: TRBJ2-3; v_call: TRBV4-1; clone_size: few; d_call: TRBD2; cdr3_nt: TGCGCCAGCAGCCAGAAGCTCCAGCGGGGTGCTAGCACAGATACGCAGTATTTT; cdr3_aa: CASSQKLQRGASTDTQYF
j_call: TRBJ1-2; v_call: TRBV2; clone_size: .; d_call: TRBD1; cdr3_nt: TGTGCCGGTGGGACAGGGGGGGTTAGAAGCTATGGCTACACCTTC; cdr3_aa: CAGGTGGVRSYGYTF
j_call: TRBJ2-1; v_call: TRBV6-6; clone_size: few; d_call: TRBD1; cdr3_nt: TGTGCCAGCAGTCGCAGACAGGGCGTCTACAATGAGCAGTTCTTC; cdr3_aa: CASSRRQGVYNEQFF
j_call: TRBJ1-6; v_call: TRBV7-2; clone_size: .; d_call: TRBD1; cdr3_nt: TGTGCCTCAATGCCTAATCGACAGGGAAATTCACCCCTCCACTTT; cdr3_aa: CASMPNRQGNSPLHF
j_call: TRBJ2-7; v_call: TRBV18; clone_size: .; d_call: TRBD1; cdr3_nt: TGTGCCAGCTCACCACGGACAGGGGCGGACCACGAGCAGTACTTC; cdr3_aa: CASSPRTGADHEQYF
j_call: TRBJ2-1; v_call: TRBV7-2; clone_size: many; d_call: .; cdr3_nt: TGTGCCAGCAGCTTAGCGGTAAGCTCCTACAATGAGCAGTTCTTC; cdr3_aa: CASSLAVSSYNEQFF
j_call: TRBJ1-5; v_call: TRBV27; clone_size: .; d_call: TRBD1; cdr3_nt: TGTGCCAGCCATCCCGGGACAGGGTTCTTCAATCAGCCCCAGCATTTT; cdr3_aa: CASHPGTGFFNQPQHF
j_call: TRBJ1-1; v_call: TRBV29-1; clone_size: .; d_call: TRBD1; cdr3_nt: TGCAGCGGTAACAGGGGAGGGACTGAAGCTTTCTTT; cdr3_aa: CSGNRGGTEAFF
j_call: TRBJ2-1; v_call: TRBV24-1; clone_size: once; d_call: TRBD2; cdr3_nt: TGTGCCACCAGGGATACGGGGGGGTCCTACAATGAGCAGTTCTTC; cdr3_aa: CATRDTGGSYNEQFF
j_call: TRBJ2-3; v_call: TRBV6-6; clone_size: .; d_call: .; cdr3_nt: TGTGCCAGCAATCCGACGGGTGATACGCAGTATTTT; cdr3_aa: CASNPTGDTQYF
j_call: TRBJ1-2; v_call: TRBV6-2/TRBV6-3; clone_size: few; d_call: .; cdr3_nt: TGTGCCAGCACCTGGACAGAAACGAACTATGGCTACACCTTC; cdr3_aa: CASTWTETNYGYTF
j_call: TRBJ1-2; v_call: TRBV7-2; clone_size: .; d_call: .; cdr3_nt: TGTGCCAGCAGCTTAGCTAGGACGGGGCCCTATGGCTACACCTTC; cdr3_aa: CASSLARTGPYGYTF
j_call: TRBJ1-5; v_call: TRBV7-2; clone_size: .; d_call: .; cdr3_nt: TGTGCCAGCAGCTTAATTCGGGGAAGGACCGGCAATCAGCCCCAGCATTTT; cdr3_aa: CASSLIRGRTGNQPQHF
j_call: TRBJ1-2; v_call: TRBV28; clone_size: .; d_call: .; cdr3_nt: TGTGCCAGCAGTTTTGGGCGCAGGGCCAACTATGGCTACACCTTC; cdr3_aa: CASSFGRRANYGYTF
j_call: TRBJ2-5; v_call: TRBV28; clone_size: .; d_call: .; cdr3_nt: TGTGCCAGCAGTTTGGGGAGGATCCCGTACTTC; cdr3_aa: CASSLGRIPYF